The 8 T cell receptor beta chains given below trace back to one sample, sequenced in a study of T cell repertoires in cytomegalovirus infection. One entry per CDR3 protein results from TCRdb running MiXCR on the reads. The table lists 740,000 or so distinct CDR3 sequences, 35% of them singletons, with roughly 2.9% in the top ten. Input material: PBMCs. Receptors were obtained from a human donor in good health (CMV status not recorded). Some clones in this sample may be carry-over from other donors' samples.

The CDR3 bases are TGTGCCAGCAGTAGGGGCGGATATCCCCTCGATTACGAGCAGTACTTC. Residues: CASSRGGYPLDYEQYF. This chain uses TRBV12-3 or TRBV12-4 with TRBJ2-7, with D perhaps TRBD1 (5 bases). CDR3 length: 16 amino acids. V lost 5 bases and J lost 4, with 21 bases in between.

The chain employs TRBV7-6 and TRBJ2-1, with D perhaps matching TRBD1 or TRBD2 (5 bases each). CDR1 is SGHVS, CDR2 FNYEAQ, per germline. The V end was cut by 8 bases, the J end by 6 bases, with 20 bases between. The CDR3 runs 15 residues. The CDR3 DNA reads as TGTGCCAGCCCGTGGGGAGACAGTGACATCAATGAGCAGTTCTTC. Encoded protein: CASPWGDSDINEQFF. The full variable domain, with the rest looked up from reference TRBV7-6 and TRBJ2-1, is GAGVSQSPRYKVTKRGQDVALRCDPISGHVSLYWYRQALGQGPEFLTYFNYEAQQDKSGLPNDRFSAERPEGSISTLTIQRTEQRDSAMYRCASPWGDSDINEQFFGPGTRLTVL.

This clonotype was detected a few times. The CDR3 DNA reads as TGTGCCAGCTCAGAGGGATTGAACACCGGGGAGCTGTTTTTT. Translating gives CASSEGLNTGELFF. The rearrangement links TRBV18 to TRBJ2-2, with D maybe TRBD2 (5 bases). This CDR3 comprises 14 residues. V was shortened by 5 bases and J by 1 base, with 8 bases between the two germline ends. Germline V gene data show CDR1 as KGHSH and CDR2 as LQKENI.

This clonotype was observed a handful of times. The rearrangement uses TRBV29-1 and TRBJ2-3; D is uncertain. This CDR3 has 12 amino acids. V lost 3 bases and J lost 3, with 7 bases in between. Per the germline V gene, CDR1 is SQVTM and CDR2 is ANQGSEA. CDR3 protein: CSVDAGTDTQYF. The CDR3 region has the DNA TGCAGCGTTGACGCTGGGACAGATACGCAGTATTTT.

This clonotype was observed a handful of times. The J gene is TRBJ1-2, the V gene TRBV29-1; a possible D gene is TRBD1 (5 bases). The CDR3 runs to 13 residues. V was cut by 3 bases and J by 5 bases, with 13 bases left in between. In germline, CDR1 is SQVTM, CDR2 ANQGSEA. In DNA, the CDR3 is TGCAGCGTTGAGGGGACTGATTCGTATGGCTACACCTTC. Its translation is CSVEGTDSYGYTF.

The gene calls are TRBV5-1 and TRBJ2-2, with D possibly TRBD1 on 7 matching bases. CDR1 SGHRS and CDR2 YFSETQ come from the germline V gene. V lost 7 bases and J 0 bases, leaving 10 bases between the germline ends. This CDR3 contains 14 residues. The CDR3 loop is CASGGGSNTGELFF. The DNA of the CDR3 is TGCGCCAGCGGAGGGGGCTCGAACACCGGGGAGCTGTTTTTT.

This chain joins TRBV19 and TRBJ1-2, with D possibly TRBD1 on 6 matching bases. The CDR3 consists of 14 residues. The V and J ends lost 3 bases and 5 bases respectively, with 13 bases between them. CDR1 is LNHDA and CDR2 is SQIVND in the germline V gene (reference sequence). The CDR3 loop is CASSIRRGGYGYTF. The CDR3 nucleotides read TGTGCCAGTAGTATCCGCAGGGGAGGATATGGCTACACCTTC.

This clonotype appeared a few times. A much larger clone lies one base from this, so it may be a read error. This sequence joins TRBV7-8 and TRBJ1-2; 9 bases match TRBD1. The CDR3 covers 13 residues. Per the germline V gene, CDR1 is SGHVS and CDR2 is FQNEAQ. Trimming took 3 bases from V and 6 from J; bases not matched to a gene: 2. The CDR3 reads CASSFGTGNGYTF. In DNA, the CDR3 is TGTGCCAGCAGCTTCGGGACAGGGAATGGCTACACCTTC.